Described below is a single T cell receptor (beta chain) sequence and its context. What it recognizes is unknown. TCRdb's copy holds only in-frame clones and misses some; the assay was immunoSEQ multiplex PCR. The sample has almost 95,000 clones, around 80% seen once. CDR1 SGHAT and CDR2 FQNNGV come from the germline V gene. This CDR3 contains 15 residues. The J segment lost 1 base and the V segment lost 1 base, leaving 4 bases of the junction unmatched. This sample stems from a study of PD-1 blockade in classical Hodgkin lymphoma. Study at large: Nivolumab 3 mg/kg was given intravenously every 2 weeks. Study conclusions and caveats: After ASCT, patients who started nivolumab under 1 year later were excluded. Newly diagnosed patients and complete responders had comparable diversity at baseline.

Time point indicated: cycle 4 day 1 (C4D1), after six to seven weeks of nivolumab. Every single patient, without exception, relapsed after autologous stem cell transplantation, and brentuximab vedotin exposure varied. This specimen was peripheral blood mononuclear cells (PBMCs), taken before the fourth cycle of nivolumab. This TCR was sampled from a human donor with classical Hodgkin lymphoma. The V and J genes are TRBV11-2 and TRBJ2-7; 7 nucleotides align to TRBD2. CDR3 in DNA: TGTGCCAGCAGCTTAGGGCTAGCGGCTTCCTACGAGCAGTACTTC. Translation: CASSLGLAASYEQYF.